A single sample is the source of the 13 T cell receptor beta chains below, sequenced in a study of identical twins. TCRdb reprocessed the 5' RACE reads with MiXCR, giving one entry per CDR3 protein. This sample has about 810,000 distinct CDR3 sequences; around an eighth occur once, and the top ten carry around 1.6%. These data are also associated with another study on yellow fever vaccine responses in identical twins.

Sequencing used PBMCs. All receptors derive from a woman aged 18-35 years in good health.

A few counts support this clonotype. The rearrangement links TRBV29-1 to TRBJ2-1; TRBD1 is a possible D gene (5 bases). In germline, CDR1 is SQVTM, CDR2 ANQGSEA. The V and J ends lost 2 bases and 11 bases respectively, with 16 bases between them. The CDR3 has 13 amino acids. The CDR3: CSVEKLPDSQQFF. In DNA form, the CDR3 reads TGCAGCGTTGAAAAACTTCCCGACAGTCAGCAGTTCTTC.

In its sample, this clonotype was seen a few times. The DNA for the CDR3 is TGCAGTACCCTTTCGGGACAGGGCAACTACGAGCAGTACTTC. It specifies CSTLSGQGNYEQYF. V is TRBV20-1 and J is TRBJ2-7; TRBD1 aligns across 9 bases. The CDR3 covers 14 residues. Germline-derived CDR1 and CDR2 are DFQATT and SNEGSKA (reference sequence). Unmatched junction bases numbered 11, after V lost 8 bases and J lost 3 bases.

This clonotype was observed a handful of times. The V and J genes are TRBV25-1 and TRBJ2-1; 7 nucleotides line up with TRBD2. The CDR3 has 21 amino acids. The V segment lost 3 bases and the J segment 2 bases; nucleotides outside the gene matches: 22. Germline CDR1 is MGHDK and CDR2 is SYGVNS. The DNA of the CDR3 is TGTGCCAGCAGTGACCTTCGGGGGGACGGGAAGGAAAATCCTACCTACAATGAGCAGTTCTTC. Its translation: CASSDLRGDGKENPTYNEQFF.

Only a few counts were recorded for this clonotype. This chain joins TRBV7-8 and TRBJ2-6; D may be TRBD2 (5 bases). Deletions cut 9 bases from V and 1 base from J, with 19 bases between. This CDR3 region has 17 residues. Per germline, CDR1 SGHVS and CDR2 FQNEAQ. The CDR3 sequence: CASLSGPAGSGANVLTF. In nucleotides, the CDR3 is TGTGCCAGTCTCTCAGGACCTGCGGGTTCTGGGGCCAACGTCCTGACTTTC.

This clonotype was counted many times. The V call is TRBV14, the J call TRBJ2-2, with no clear D. Germline CDR1 SGHDN, CDR2 FVKESK. The CDR3 is made up of 13 amino acids. Between the trimmed V and J ends, which lost 4 bases and 4 bases, there was a span of 7 bases. This chain's CDR3 is CASSPFGTGELFF. The CDR3 nucleotides are TGTGCCAGCAGCCCCTTTGGCACCGGGGAGCTGTTTTTT.

This clonotype showed up just a few times. The rearrangement links TRBV12-3 or TRBV12-4 to TRBJ2-3; TRBD1 matches at 9 bases. The length of the CDR3 is 15 residues. V gave up 10 bases and J gave up 0 bases; unmatched junction bases: 8. CDR3 region: CATRGTGTSTDTQYF. The CDR3 DNA sequence: TGTGCCACCAGGGGGACAGGGACCAGCACAGATACGCAGTATTTT.

The chain couples TRBV16 to TRBJ2-7; D is undetermined. Germline lookup yields CDR1 KGHSY and CDR2 FQNENV. V lost 2 bases and J lost 9, with 14 bases in between. The CDR3 has 13 residues. CDR3 bases: TGTGCCAGCAGCCAAGCCACGACGCATAGGCAGTACTTC. This codes for CASSQATTHRQYF.

The genes are TRBV20-1 and TRBJ2-3; 10 nucleotides agree with TRBD2. Unmatched junction bases numbered 15, after V lost 5 bases and J lost 4 bases. This CDR3 has 17 amino acids. Germline loops: CDR1 DFQATT, CDR2 SNEGSKA (reference sequence). The CDR3 region has the DNA TGCAGTGCTGGTGGGATATGGAGCGGGAGGGCCCCAGATACGCAGTATTTT. This codes for CSAGGIWSGRAPDTQYF.

The V and J genes are TRBV5-6 and TRBJ1-5; unclear D gene. This CDR3 comprises 14 residues. Germline V CDR1 and CDR2: SGHDT, YYEEEE. The V end lost 2 bases, the J end lost 4 bases, and 10 bases lay between the germline ends. CDR3 loop: CASSFRRQNQPQHF. The CDR3 nucleotides read TGTGCCAGCAGCTTTCGTCGCCAAAATCAGCCCCAGCATTTT.

The chain carries TRBV11-2 and TRBJ2-1, with D tentatively TRBD2 (6 bases). Trimming shortened V by 5 bases and J by 8 bases, and 16 bases separated the two germline ends. CDR3 length: 14 amino acids. The germline V gene has CDR1 SGHAT and CDR2 FQNNGV. The CDR3 nucleotides are TGTGCCAGCAGCCCAAACAGGTGGGGGGATGAGCAGTTCTTC. Its protein product is CASSPNRWGDEQFF.

This clonotype has just a few counts. V and J are TRBV7-9 and TRBJ2-7; no clear D gene. V lost 2 bases to trimming and J lost 5 bases, with 16 bases between them. Per germline, CDR1 SEHNR and CDR2 FQNEAQ (reference sequence). This CDR3 contains 15 residues. Written as DNA, the CDR3 is TGTGCCAGCAGCTTAACCGAAAGGCCCTTCCACGAGCAGTACTTC. It translates to CASSLTERPFHEQYF.

The V call is TRBV7-9, the J call TRBJ1-5, with 7 positions matching TRBD1. CDR3 length: 16 amino acids. The trim removed 4 bases at V and 0 bases at J, leaving 6 bases unmatched. Germline V gene sequence: CDR1 SEHNR, CDR2 FQNEAQ (reference sequence). CDR3 coding DNA: TGTGCCAGCAGCTCCTCGACAGGGTATAGCAATCAGCCCCAGCATTTT. Protein sequence: CASSSSTGYSNQPQHF.

This clonotype was seen a handful of times. The chain links TRBV15 to TRBJ2-1; TRBD2 agrees at 13 bases. The ends lost 3 bases at V and 8 bases at J; junction bases unmatched: 10. Germline CDR1 reads LNHNV; CDR2 reads YYDKDF (reference sequence). CDR3 length: 17 amino acids. CDR3 sequence reads: CATSRGWTSGSRDEQFF. As DNA, the CDR3 is TGTGCCACCAGCAGGGGTTGGACTAGCGGGAGCAGGGATGAGCAGTTCTTC.